The 20 T cell receptor beta chains given below trace back to one sample, sequenced in a study of T cell repertoires in cytomegalovirus infection. TCRdb re-analysed the reads in MiXCR, keeping a single row per CDR3 protein. The table has 150,000 to 200,000 distinct CDR3 sequences, approximately 15% seen once. Sequencing used PBMCs. These receptors originate from a human donor in good health (CMV status not recorded). Some clones in this sample may be carry-over from other donors' samples.

There are many counts of this clonotype. This rearrangement joins TRBV7-9 to TRBJ1-2; 8 bases line up with TRBD1. Germline V gene sequence: CDR1 SEHNR, CDR2 FQNEAQ (reference sequence). J gave up 2 bases and V 2 bases, and 7 bases lay outside the gene matches. The CDR3 is 16 amino acids. This chain's CDR3 is CASSLYPGQGNYGYTF. The DNA of the CDR3 is TGTGCCAGCAGCTTATACCCCGGACAGGGCAACTATGGCTACACCTTC.

This clonotype was counted between two and nine times. V and J are TRBV19 and TRBJ1-2; TRBD1 agrees at 7 bases. CDR1 is LNHDA and CDR2 is SQIVND in the germline V gene (reference sequence). The CDR3 runs 14 residues. V lost 9 bases and J lost 3; bases outside the gene matches: 10. The DNA of the CDR3 is TGTGCCAGCCTTATGCAGGGGGTCGACTATGGCTACACCTTC. Encoded protein: CASLMQGVDYGYTF.

This clonotype was observed many times. The chain links TRBV12-3 or TRBV12-4 to TRBJ2-2, with D uncertain. Trimming took 6 bases from V and 2 from J, leaving 7 bases between them. There are 13 residues in the CDR3. The CDR3 region is CASSLHNTGELFF. CDR3 coding DNA: TGTGCCAGCAGCCTACATAACACCGGGGAGCTGTTTTTT.

This clonotype has at least ten counts. The chain combines TRBV6-1 with TRBJ1-1; weak D call: TRBD1 (6 bases). The V end was cut by 6 bases, the J end by 1 base, with 12 bases between. There are 14 residues in the CDR3. Looked up from germline, CDR1 is MNHNS and CDR2 is SASEGT. CDR3 in DNA: TGTGCCAGCAGGCTTACAGGGTCGAACACTGAAGCTTTCTTT. Its protein is CASRLTGSNTEAFF.

This clonotype has a count of ten or more. The rearrangement joins TRBV7-9 to TRBJ1-1, with a tentative D call TRBD1 (5 bases). Germline CDR1 and CDR2: SEHNR and FQNEAQ (reference sequence). The V gene lost 8 bases and the J gene lost 1 base, with 20 bases spanning the gap. This CDR3 spans 16 amino acids. The CDR3 nucleotides read TGTGCCAGCCGCGACCAGGGTCCCGGGGGGAACACTGAAGCTTTCTTT. The encoded protein is CASRDQGPGGNTEAFF.

This clonotype was recorded many times. Because the CDR3's place on the DNA is in doubt, the DNA is left out and the CDR3 is given as listed by TCRdb. The chain joins TRBV6-2 or TRBV6-3 to TRBJ2-7; the table's TRBD1 call for D was not verified on the DNA. Germline V gene sequence: CDR1 MNHEY, CDR2 SVGEGT. Both ends counted, the CDR3 spans 13 residues. The CDR3 sequence is CASILAGGYEQYF.

This clonotype was recorded many times. This rearrangement joins TRBV19 to TRBJ2-7; TRBD1 matches 9 bases. Germline V CDR1 and CDR2: LNHDA, SQIVND (reference sequence). After removal of 1 base from V and 5 bases from J, the junction contained 3 bases not matched to a gene. The CDR3 is 14 amino acids. CDR3 region: CASSIARDRDEQYF. The CDR3 DNA is TGTGCCAGTAGTATAGCCCGGGACAGGGACGAGCAGTACTTC. Full variable domain (rest looked up from reference TRBV19 and TRBJ2-7): DGGITQSPKYLFRKEGQNVTLSCEQNLNHDAMYWYRQDPGQGLRLIYYSQIVNDFQKGDIAEGYSVSREKKESFPLTVTSAQKNPTAFYLCASSIARDRDEQYFGPGTRLTVT.

There are a few counts of this clonotype. The chain uses TRBV4-1 and TRBJ1-1, with D possibly matching TRBD1 (5 bases). V was pared by 2 bases and J by 0 bases, with 16 bases between. The germline gives CDR1 MGHRA, CDR2 YSYEKL. This CDR3 is built from 17 residues. Here the CDR3 reads CASSQSDRISMNTEAFF. Written as DNA, the CDR3 is TGCGCCAGCAGCCAATCAGACAGAATTTCTATGAACACTGAAGCTTTCTTT.

This clonotype was found many times. The chain is built from TRBV7-2 and TRBJ2-1; 10 bases agree with TRBD2. The CDR3 is made up of 15 amino acids. Per germline, CDR1 SGHTA and CDR2 FQGNSA. The junction had 4 bases not matched to a gene; V was cut back by 4 bases and J by 4 bases. The CDR3 here is CASSYTSGNYNEQFF. The CDR3 DNA follows: TGTGCCAGCAGCTATACTAGCGGGAATTACAATGAGCAGTTCTTC. The variable domain in full, completed from reference TRBV7-2 and TRBJ2-1, reads GAGVSQSPSNKVTEKGKDVELRCDPISGHTALYWYRQSLGQGLEFLIYFQGNSAPDKSGLPSDRFSAERTGGSVSTLTIQRTQQEDSAVYLCASSYTSGNYNEQFFGPGTRLTVL.

This clonotype showed up many times. This sequence joins TRBV6-1 and TRBJ2-5; maybe TRBD2 (6 bases). This CDR3 region has 15 residues. Germline V gives CDR1 MNHNS, CDR2 SASEGT. Trimming pared 3 bases from V and 1 base from J, leaving 12 bases between. The CDR3 loop reads CASSEGLAIQETQYF. The CDR3 DNA reads as TGTGCCAGCAGTGAGGGTCTAGCGATCCAAGAGACCCAGTACTTC.

At least ten counts were recorded for this clonotype. Here the CDR3 DNA reads TGTGCCAGCAGCTTCGACAGGGCCGTTAGCAATCAGCCCCAGCATTTT. Amino acids: CASSFDRAVSNQPQHF. This rearrangement joins TRBV7-2 to TRBJ1-5; 7 positions agree with TRBD1. The CDR3 is 16 amino acids. Germline assignment: CDR1 SGHTA and CDR2 FQGNSA. V lost 3 bases and J lost 0; bases outside the gene matches: 5. The variable domain in full, completed from reference TRBV7-2 and TRBJ1-5, reads GAGVSQSPSNKVTEKGKDVELRCDPISGHTALYWYRQSLGQGLEFLIYFQGNSAPDKSGLPSDRFSAERTGGSVSTLTIQRTQQEDSAVYLCASSFDRAVSNQPQHFGDGTRLSIL.

A few counts support this clonotype. V gene TRBV14 combines with J gene TRBJ2-5; 7 nucleotides agree with TRBD1. Germline V CDR1 and CDR2: SGHDN, FVKESK. The junction had 6 bases not matched to a gene; V was cut back by 6 bases and J by 5 bases. CDR3 length: 13 amino acids. The CDR3 DNA sequence: TGTGCCAGCAGTAGGGGGCTCAAGGAGACCCAGTACTTC. Its protein is CASSRGLKETQYF.

This clonotype was seen repeatedly, ten times or more. The rearrangement joins TRBV7-9 to TRBJ2-3, with D perhaps matching TRBD2 (5 bases). With 2 bases removed from V and 2 bases from J, the gap between germline ends came to 14 bases. This CDR3 spans 16 amino acids. Germline assignment: CDR1 SEHNR and CDR2 FQNEAQ (reference sequence). DNA of the CDR3: TGTGCCAGCAGCTTACCGGACGCGGGTGACACAGATACGCAGTATTTT. Translated, it gives CASSLPDAGDTDTQYF.

The chain uses TRBV29-1 and TRBJ1-2; 9 bases line up with TRBD1. The CDR3 runs to 12 residues. The ends lost 6 bases at V and 6 bases at J; junction bases unmatched: 5. Germline loops: CDR1 SQVTM, CDR2 ANQGSEA. The CDR3 protein is CSVRDRDDGYTF. CDR3 nucleotide sequence: TGCAGCGTGCGGGACAGGGACGATGGCTACACCTTC.

This clonotype was recorded at least ten times. The rearrangement joins TRBV20-1 to TRBJ2-7; D possibly matches TRBD1 or TRBD2 (6 bases each). The CDR3 totals 15 residues. Trimming left V 5 bases short and J 7 bases short, with 24 bases between. The germline V gene has CDR1 DFQATT and CDR2 SNEGSKA (reference sequence). The CDR3 region has the DNA TGCAGTGCTTCCTTGACTAGGGGGTTTGGGGGAGAGCAGTACTTC. As protein: CSASLTRGFGGEQYF.

The table lists this clonotype with a few counts. V gene TRBV12-3 or TRBV12-4 combines with J gene TRBJ2-1; D possibly corresponds to TRBD2 (5 bases). V lost 5 bases and J lost 6, with 14 bases in between. This CDR3 is 14 amino acids long. In DNA, the CDR3 is TGTGCCAGCAGTCGGGATCTAACAGTCAATGAGCAGTTCTTC. Protein sequence: CASSRDLTVNEQFF.

This clonotype turned up a few times. V and J are TRBV5-4 and TRBJ1-4; D gene unclear. The CDR3 has 17 amino acids. Trimming left V 4 bases short and J 5 bases short, with 21 bases between. Germline V gene data show CDR1 as SGHNT and CDR2 as YYREEE (reference sequence). This CDR3 reads CASSLRPDLPPNEKLFF. CDR3 in DNA: TGTGCCAGCAGCCTCCGGCCAGACCTACCCCCAAATGAAAAACTGTTTTTT.

The rearrangement uses TRBV3-1 and TRBJ2-1; D gene uncertain. Trimming took 5 bases from V and 8 from J, leaving 4 bases between them. The CDR3 has 10 residues. Per germline, CDR1 LGHDT and CDR2 YNNKEL (reference sequence). The CDR3 DNA is TGTGCCAGCAGCGGCGATGAGCAGTTCTTC. Its translation is CASSGDEQFF.

V and J are TRBV7-9 and TRBJ2-7; 8 bases align to TRBD2. Germline V lookup: CDR1 SEHNR, CDR2 FQNEAQ (reference sequence). The trim removed 8 bases at V and 1 base at J, leaving 7 bases unmatched. The CDR3 totals 14 residues. In DNA form, the CDR3 reads TGTGCCAGCCGTGGAGCGGGAGTGTCCTACGAGCAGTACTTC. It translates to CASRGAGVSYEQYF.

The rearrangement links TRBV4-1 to TRBJ1-1; maybe TRBD1 (5 bases). Germline V CDR1 and CDR2: MGHRA, YSYEKL. The CDR3 totals 15 residues. V was trimmed by 2 bases and J by 4 bases, leaving 14 bases between them. CDR3 region: CASSQLHVGGTEAFF. CDR3 DNA sequence: TGCGCCAGCAGCCAACTCCACGTGGGGGGCACTGAAGCTTTCTTT.